These 17 T cell receptor beta chains were sequenced from one sample in a study of T cells in Graves' hyperthyroidism and ophthalmopathy. Researchers took RNA transcripts and amplified the TCR beta CDR3 regions from them. The TCR CDR3 was amplified in a first-round RT-PCR using the HTBI primer set. TCRdb reprocessed the multiplex PCR reads via MiXCR and lists one record per CDR3 protein. The profile shows fewer than 200,000 distinct CDR3 sequences, about a sixth of them singletons. The sample consisted of blood. The receptors come from a woman aged 50 to 60 with Graves' hyperthyroidism.

The V gene is TRBV5-1, the J gene TRBJ2-5; 11 bases are shared with TRBD2. With V trimmed by 4 bases and J by 5 bases, 7 bases remained unmatched. The CDR3 has 15 amino acids. Germline CDR1 and CDR2: SGHRS and YFSETQ. CDR3 sequence reads: CASSLSTSGVETQYF. The CDR3 DNA follows: TGCGCCAGCAGCCTTTCGACTAGCGGGGTGGAGACCCAGTACTTC.

This clonotype was observed many times. J is TRBJ2-7 and V is TRBV6-2 or TRBV6-3; 7 bases fit TRBD1. The CDR3 runs 14 residues. CDR1 and CDR2 from the germline V gene are MNHEY and SVGEGT. After removal of 0 bases from V and 5 bases from J, the junction contained 4 bases not matched to a gene. The CDR3 sequence is CASSYSYDRDEQYF. CDR3 sequence (DNA): TGTGCCAGCAGTTACTCCTATGACAGGGACGAGCAGTACTTC.

This clonotype showed up many times. This chain connects TRBV7-3 to TRBJ2-5; D tentatively reads TRBD1 or TRBD2 (5 bases each). Deletions cut 5 bases from V and 5 bases from J, with 12 bases between. The CDR3 length is 13 residues. Germline loops: CDR1 SGHTA, CDR2 FQGTGA. This CDR3 reads CASSEGLVETQYF. The CDR3 nucleotides are TGTGCCAGCAGCGAGGGGTTAGTCGAGACCCAGTACTTC.

This clonotype was counted only a few times. The chain uses TRBV9 and TRBJ2-7; no clear D. Trimming removed 0 bases at V and 3 bases at J, with 7 bases between. Germline lookup yields CDR1 SGDLS and CDR2 YYNGEE. This CDR3 has 13 amino acids. Here the CDR3 DNA reads TGTGCCAGCAGCGTAGATGTGGACTACGAGCAGTACTTC. Residues: CASSVDVDYEQYF.

The table lists this clonotype with many counts. V gene TRBV24-1 combines with J gene TRBJ2-3; TRBD1 is a possible D gene (6 bases). Trimming took 10 bases from V and 0 from J, leaving 10 bases between them. This CDR3 contains 13 residues. Germline V lookup: CDR1 KGHDR, CDR2 SFDVKD. CDR3 sequence: CATGDTSTDTQYF. The CDR3 DNA is TGTGCCACGGGGGACACTAGCACAGATACGCAGTATTTT.

This clonotype was observed a handful of times. The chain joins TRBV5-8 to TRBJ1-1, with D possibly TRBD1 on 5 matching bases. Trimming removed 0 bases from V and 10 bases from J, with 16 bases in between. CDR3 length equals 14 residues. Per germline, CDR1 SGHTS and CDR2 YDEGEE. CDR3 residues: CASSLEGVTGRAFF. Written as DNA, the CDR3 is TGTGCCAGCAGCTTGGAGGGTGTAACAGGAAGAGCTTTCTTT.

This clonotype was counted many times. V gene TRBV5-4 combines with J gene TRBJ2-5, with 9 bases matching TRBD1. The V gene end was trimmed by 9 bases and the J gene end by 3 bases; junction bases not matched to a gene: 6. The germline V gene has CDR1 SGHNT and CDR2 YYREEE (reference sequence). The CDR3 covers 13 residues. DNA for the CDR3: TGTGCCACCACACAGGGGGCGGAAGAGACCCAGTACTTC. Residues: CATTQGAEETQYF.

This clonotype showed up many times. V is TRBV12-3 or TRBV12-4 and J is TRBJ1-5; no clear D gene. Trimming removed 2 bases from V and 0 bases from J, with 5 bases in between. This CDR3 is built from 14 residues. CDR3 nucleotides: TGTGCCAGCAGTTTATTCTATAGCAATCAGCCCCAGCATTTT. The encoded protein is CASSLFYSNQPQHF.

In its sample, this clonotype was seen many times. The rearrangement joins TRBV29-1 to TRBJ1-2; D not certain. The CDR3 sequence is 12 residues long. Germline values: CDR1 SQVTM, CDR2 ANQGSEA. The V and J ends lost 3 bases and 2 bases respectively, with 7 bases between them. In DNA, the CDR3 is TGCAGCGTTGAGACCAGGAACTATGGCTACACCTTC. As protein: CSVETRNYGYTF.

This clonotype has just a few counts. This chain joins TRBV5-1 and TRBJ1-1; D is perhaps TRBD1 (5 bases). Germline loops: CDR1 SGHRS, CDR2 YFSETQ. CDR3 length equals 16 residues. The V end was cut by 0 bases, the J end by 1 base, with 13 bases between. DNA of the CDR3: TGCGCCAGCAGCTTGGTCCCGGGGCAGAAGAACACTGAAGCTTTCTTT. Residues: CASSLVPGQKNTEAFF.

The J gene is TRBJ2-5, the V gene TRBV11-2; a possible D gene is TRBD2 (5 bases). Per the germline V gene, CDR1 is SGHAT and CDR2 is FQNNGV. Trimming removed 5 bases at V and 5 bases at J, with 21 bases between. The CDR3 runs 16 residues. The CDR3 region has the DNA TGTGCCAGCAGCCCCGGAACCCTCAGAGGGAGTGAGACCCAGTACTTC. It is translated as CASSPGTLRGSETQYF.

This clonotype was seen ten or more times. The J gene is TRBJ1-4, the V gene TRBV7-9; D is possibly TRBD1 (5 bases). Trimming took 1 base from V and 1 from J, leaving 7 bases between them. The germline gives CDR1 SEHNR, CDR2 FQNEAQ (reference sequence). The CDR3 is 15 residues long. Here the CDR3 DNA reads TGTGCCAGCAGCTTAGTCGGGGGAACTAATGAAAAACTGTTTTTT. Encoded protein: CASSLVGGTNEKLFF. The variable domain in full, completed from reference TRBV7-9 and TRBJ1-4, reads DTGVSQNPRHKITKRGQNVTFRCDPISEHNRLYWYRQTLGQGPEFLTYFQNEAQLEKSRLLSDRFSAERPKGSFSTLEIQRTEQGDSAMYLCASSLVGGTNEKLFFGSGTQLSVL.

This clonotype came up many times. The chain combines TRBV19 with TRBJ2-7, with D perhaps matching TRBD2 (6 bases). This CDR3 region has 12 residues. The V and J ends lost 5 bases and 3 bases respectively, with 8 bases between them. Germline CDR1 and CDR2: LNHDA and SQIVND (reference sequence). This chain's CDR3 is CASSGGNYEQYF. The DNA of the CDR3 is TGTGCCAGTAGTGGGGGGAACTACGAGCAGTACTTC.

The sample holds one count of this clonotype. This chain connects TRBV27 to TRBJ1-5; D unresolved. Germline V gene lookup returns CDR1 MNHEY and CDR2 SMNVEV (reference sequence). The V gene lost 3 bases and the J gene lost 0 bases, with 9 bases spanning the gap. This CDR3 has 15 amino acids. CDR3 sequence reads: CASSFGKNSNQPQHF. The CDR3 DNA sequence: TGTGCCAGCAGTTTCGGCAAGAATAGCAATCAGCCCCAGCATTTT.

This clonotype was recorded at least ten times. The chain couples TRBV13 to TRBJ1-1, with D possibly being TRBD1 (5 bases). V was pared by 2 bases and J by 5 bases, with 15 bases between. Germline loops: CDR1 PRHDT, CDR2 FYEKMQ (reference sequence). The CDR3 spans 15 residues. The CDR3 DNA is TGTGCCAGCAGCTTACGGAGGGAGGGGAGAACTGAAGCTTTCTTT. Translated: CASSLRREGRTEAFF.

This clonotype appeared a few times. The rearrangement joins TRBV20-1 to TRBJ2-1, with TRBD2 identical over 8 bases. This CDR3 region has 17 residues. After removal of 0 bases from V and 3 bases from J, the junction contained 10 bases not matched to a gene. CDR1 and CDR2 (germline): DFQATT, SNEGSKA (reference sequence). CDR3 nucleotide sequence: TGCAGTGCTAGAGATCCGGGCATGAGCGGGGGCTACAATGAGCAGTTCTTC. Its protein is CSARDPGMSGGYNEQFF.

This clonotype appeared many times. The chain joins TRBV2 to TRBJ1-5; D is ambiguous. CDR3 length equals 13 residues. From germline, CDR1 is SNHLY and CDR2 FYNNEI. The V gene lost 0 bases and the J gene lost 7 bases, with 7 bases spanning the gap. CDR3 in amino acids: CASSEALRQPQHF. The CDR3 DNA reads TGTGCCAGCAGTGAAGCGCTTAGACAGCCCCAGCATTTT.